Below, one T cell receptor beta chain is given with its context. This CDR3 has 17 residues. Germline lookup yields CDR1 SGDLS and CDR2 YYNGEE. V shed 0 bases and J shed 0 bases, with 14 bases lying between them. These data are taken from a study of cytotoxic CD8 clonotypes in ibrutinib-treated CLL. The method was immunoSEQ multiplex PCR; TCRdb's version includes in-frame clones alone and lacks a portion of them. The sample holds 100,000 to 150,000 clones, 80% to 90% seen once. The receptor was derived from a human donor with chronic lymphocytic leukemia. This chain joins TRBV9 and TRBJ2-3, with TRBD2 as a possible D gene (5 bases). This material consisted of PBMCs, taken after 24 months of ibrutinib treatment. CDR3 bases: TGTGCCAGCAGCGTAGGGTATCGGGGATCTAGCACAGATACGCAGTATTTT. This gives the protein CASSVGYRGSSTDTQYF. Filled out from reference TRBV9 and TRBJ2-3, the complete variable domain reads DSGVTQTPKHLITATGQRVTLRCSPRSGDLSVYWYQQSLDQGLQFLIQYYNGEERAKGNILERFSAQQFPDLHSELNLSSLELGDSALYFCASSVGYRGSSTDTQYFGPGTRLTVL.